These 10 T cell receptor beta chains came from one sample sequenced in a study of blood T cell repertoires in COVID-19. The assay was immunoSEQ multiplex PCR, and TCRdb's table has in-frame clones only and misses some. The table has tens of thousands of clones, around 92% seen once. The sequenced sample was peripheral blood. Receptors originate from a woman in her fifties or sixties with active COVID-19.

This clone occurred once. The V and J genes are TRBV6-2 or TRBV6-3 and TRBJ2-7, with TRBD2 matching 14 bases. The CDR3 has 14 amino acids. V trimming: 6 bases; J trimming: 6 bases; junction bases outside the gene matches: 4. From germline, CDR1 is MNHEY and CDR2 SVGEGT. The CDR3 reads CASSSGTSGGEQYF. The DNA for the CDR3 is TGTGCCAGCAGCTCCGGGACTAGCGGGGGCGAGCAGTACTTC.

The CDR3 loop reads CATSRVDTEAFF. Here the CDR3 DNA reads TGTGCCACGAGCAGGGTGGACACTGAAGCTTTCTTT. The chain has TRBV28 and TRBJ1-1; a possible D gene is TRBD1 (5 bases). Trimming shortened V by 10 bases and J by 3 bases, and 12 bases separated the two germline ends. Germline V gives CDR1 MDHEN, CDR2 SYDVKM. The CDR3 sequence is 12 residues long.

The chain uses TRBV27 and TRBJ2-1; D ambiguous. The length of the CDR3 is 12 residues. The germline V gene has CDR1 MNHEY and CDR2 SMNVEV (reference sequence). With 5 bases removed from V and 4 bases from J, the gap between germline ends came to 6 bases. The DNA of the CDR3 is TGTGCCAGCAGTCCAAATTACAATGAGCAGTTCTTC. Protein product: CASSPNYNEQFF.

This rearrangement joins TRBV28 to TRBJ1-2; D might be TRBD1 (5 bases). The V gene lost 4 bases and the J gene lost 8 bases, with 8 bases spanning the gap. Germline CDR1 reads MDHEN; CDR2 reads SYDVKM. There are 11 residues in the CDR3. The CDR3 bases are TGTGCCAGCAGTTCAAGGGGAGGCTACACCTTC. Translating it yields CASSSRGGYTF.

The J gene is TRBJ1-4, the V gene TRBV25-1; TRBD1 matches at 7 bases. The germline V gene encodes CDR1 MGHDK and CDR2 SYGVNS. The CDR3 spans 15 residues. Unmatched junction bases numbered 3, after V lost 5 bases and J lost 0 bases. CDR3 in amino acids: CASSRQGATNEKLFF. CDR3 DNA sequence: TGTGCCAGCAGTCGACAGGGAGCAACTAATGAAAAACTGTTTTTT.

The genes are TRBV2 and TRBJ2-5, with 13 bases matching TRBD2. J was trimmed by 3 bases and V by 7 bases; bases with no gene match: 11. From germline, CDR1 is SNHLY and CDR2 FYNNEI. There are 17 residues in the CDR3. For the CDR3, the DNA is TGTGCCAGCACCTCATTGGGGACTAGCGGGACTGAAGAGACCCAGTACTTC. Encoded protein: CASTSLGTSGTEETQYF.

The chain employs TRBV4-3 and TRBJ2-6; TRBD2 aligns across 8 bases. CDR1 is LGHNA, CDR2 YSLEER, per germline. J gave up 0 bases and V 0 bases, and 7 bases lay outside the gene matches. CDR3 size: 19 residues. CDR3 nucleotides: TGCGCCAGCAGCCAAGAGGAAACTAGCGGAGACTCTGGGGCCAACGTCCTGACTTTC. As protein: CASSQEETSGDSGANVLTF.

The chain recombines TRBV28 with TRBJ1-6; D remains unclear. The germline V gene encodes CDR1 MDHEN and CDR2 SYDVKM. V shed 5 bases and J shed 0 bases, with 11 bases lying between them. The CDR3 contains 16 residues. The CDR3 protein is CASSGIGSSYNSPLHF. The CDR3 DNA sequence: TGTGCCAGCAGTGGAATCGGGAGCTCCTATAATTCACCCCTCCACTTT.

The J gene is TRBJ1-2, the V gene TRBV7-9; 7 nucleotides match TRBD1. Germline assignment: CDR1 SEHNR and CDR2 FQNEAQ (reference sequence). This CDR3 region has 14 residues. V trimming: 5 bases; J trimming: 8 bases; junction bases outside the gene matches: 11. The CDR3 spells CASSPPTGPVGYTF. The CDR3 DNA sequence: TGTGCCAGCAGCCCCCCGACAGGGCCGGTGGGCTACACCTTC. Full variable domain (outside the CDR3, taken from reference TRBV7-9 and TRBJ1-2): DTGVSQNPRHKITKRGQNVTFRCDPISEHNRLYWYRQTLGQGPEFLTYFQNEAQLEKSRLLSDRFSAERPKGSFSTLEIQRTEQGDSAMYLCASSPPTGPVGYTFGSGTRLTVV.

This chain connects TRBV25-1 to TRBJ1-1, with D perhaps TRBD1 (6 bases). V shed 6 bases and J shed 6 bases, with 11 bases lying between them. The CDR3 contains 12 residues. Per germline, CDR1 MGHDK and CDR2 SYGVNS. CDR3 protein: CASRDSPSEAFF. The CDR3 DNA is TGTGCCAGCAGGGACAGCCCATCTGAAGCTTTCTTT.